The 31 T cell receptor beta chains presented below share a single source sample, sequenced in a study of blood T cell repertoires in COVID-19 (dated by TCRdb to about 2020). Libraries came from the immunoSEQ multiplex PCR assay. The table was pulled from immuneACCESS by TCRdb, which kept in-frame rearrangements only. Such tables lose some clones; where checked, under half of the loss comes from unresolved V genes, and the rest has no known cause. In all, the sample holds about 190,000 clones, and roughly four fifths of those were seen once. The ten largest make up roughly 5% of the sample. Sequencing was performed on peripheral blood. These receptors were collected from a woman in her seventies with active or convalescent COVID-19.

The chain links TRBV5-1 to TRBJ2-7; D uncertain. There are 13 residues in the CDR3. Trimming removed 7 bases from V and 6 bases from J, with 17 bases in between. Germline CDR1 SGHRS, CDR2 YFSETQ. CDR3 amino acids: CASRTPGVGEQYF. The CDR3 DNA follows: TGCGCCAGCCGAACCCCGGGTGTGGGCGAGCAGTACTTC.

This clone has a single count. This chain links TRBV13 with TRBJ2-3; 9 bases align to TRBD2. CDR3 size: 15 residues. In germline, CDR1 is PRHDT, CDR2 FYEKMQ (reference sequence). Trimming cost V 4 bases and J 10 bases; bases outside gene matches: 12. Here the CDR3 DNA reads TGTGCCAGCAGCTCCCCCGCGGGAGGGATTGAGGCGCAGTATTTT. Amino acid sequence: CASSSPAGGIEAQYF. Supplemented by reference TRBV13 and TRBJ2-3, the full variable domain reads AAGVIQSPRHLIKEKRETATLKCYPIPRHDTVYWYQQGPGQDPQFLISFYEKMQSDKGSIPDRFSAQQFSDYHSELNMSSLELGDSALYFCASSSPAGGIEAQYFGPGTRLTVL.

The V and J genes are TRBV11-3 and TRBJ2-1; 10 bases fit TRBD2. With V trimmed by 4 bases and J by 5 bases, 5 bases remained unmatched. Germline V CDR1 and CDR2: SGHNT, YENEEA. There are 15 residues in the CDR3. The CDR3 here is CASSYASGGNNEQFF. Here the CDR3 DNA reads TGTGCCAGCAGCTATGCTAGCGGGGGAAACAATGAGCAGTTCTTC.

The rearrangement joins TRBV18 to TRBJ1-1, with TRBD1 identical over 8 bases. CDR1 is KGHSH and CDR2 is LQKENI in the germline V gene. Unmatched junction bases numbered 2, after V lost 1 base and J lost 10 bases. The CDR3 contains 12 residues. CDR3 loop: CASSPRDRGAFF. CDR3 DNA: TGTGCCAGCTCACCACGAGACAGGGGAGCTTTCTTT. Supplemented by reference TRBV18 and TRBJ1-1, the full variable domain reads NAGVMQNPRHLVRRRGQEARLRCSPMKGHSHVYWYRQLPEEGLKFMVYLQKENIIDESGMPKERFSAEFPKEGPSILRIQQVVRGDSAAYFCASSPRDRGAFFGQGTRLTVV.

The V call is TRBV25-1, the J call TRBJ1-2; no definite D call. The CDR3 is 14 amino acids. Trimming removed 3 bases at V and 3 bases at J, with 11 bases between. The germline gives CDR1 MGHDK, CDR2 SYGVNS. The CDR3 protein is CASSDRWKDYGYTF. For the CDR3, the DNA is TGTGCCAGCAGTGACAGGTGGAAGGACTATGGCTACACCTTC.

The rearrangement uses TRBV7-9 and TRBJ1-2; possibly TRBD1 for D (5 bases). CDR3 size: 15 residues. The germline gives CDR1 SEHNR, CDR2 FQNEAQ (reference sequence). V was shortened by 5 bases and J by 3 bases, with 16 bases between the two germline ends. The CDR3 region has the DNA TGTGCCAGCAGCCCCGGGGGGAATGACGACTATGGCTACACCTTC. Its protein product is CASSPGGNDDYGYTF.

The gene calls are TRBV7-3 and TRBJ2-3, with D tentatively TRBD1 (6 bases). CDR1 and CDR2 from the germline V gene are SGHTA and FQGTGA. Trimming left V 3 bases short and J 3 bases short, with 13 bases between. This CDR3 has 15 amino acids. This chain's CDR3 is CASSFRHRVTDTQYF. The DNA for the CDR3 is TGTGCCAGCAGCTTCAGGCACAGGGTAACAGATACGCAGTATTTT.

The V gene is TRBV6-6, the J gene TRBJ2-1; D might be TRBD1 (5 bases). Germline V gene lookup returns CDR1 MNHNY and CDR2 SVGAGI (reference sequence). The CDR3 covers 12 residues. V lost 8 bases to trimming and J lost 7 bases, with 12 bases between them. CDR3 loop: CASGGYRNEQFF. The CDR3 coding sequence is TGTGCCAGCGGCGGATACAGGAATGAGCAGTTCTTC.

The J gene is TRBJ2-7, the V gene TRBV6-5; 9 bases are shared with TRBD1. The CDR3 length is 15 residues. Germline V CDR1 and CDR2: MNHEY, SVGAGI. Losses at the gene ends were 6 bases for V and 0 bases for J; bases not matched to a gene: 6. The DNA of the CDR3 is TGTGCCAGCAGCACGACAGGGGGTAGCTCCTACGAGCAGTACTTC. Protein sequence: CASSTTGGSSYEQYF.

The rearrangement joins TRBV10-3 to TRBJ2-7; 8 bases match TRBD2. The CDR3 is 18 amino acids. V dropped 2 bases and J dropped 3; count of bases not matched to a gene: 15. Germline CDR1 and CDR2: ENHRY and SYGVKD. CDR3 bases: TGTGCCATCAGTGAGCTAGCGGGCATACCTCCTATTAGCTACGAGCAGTACTTC. Its protein is CAISELAGIPPISYEQYF.

This chain uses TRBV3-1 (or the pseudogene TRBV3-2) with TRBJ2-5; D is uncertain. The V end lost 7 bases, the J end lost 1 base, and 13 bases lay between the germline ends. The CDR3 is 14 residues long. Germline CDR1 is LGHDT and CDR2 is YNNKEL (reference sequence). The CDR3 DNA reads as TGTGCCAGCACCAGCGTGGCGGTCCAAGAGACCCAGTACTTC. It translates to CASTSVAVQETQYF.

The chain couples TRBV6-5 to TRBJ1-1, with 10 bases lining up with TRBD1. The CDR3 runs 14 residues. Germline V gene sequence: CDR1 MNHEY, CDR2 SVGAGI. The J segment lost 4 bases and the V segment lost 2 bases, leaving 1 base of the junction unmatched. The CDR3: CASSYDRGLTEAFF. CDR3 in DNA: TGTGCCAGCAGTTACGACAGGGGGCTCACTGAAGCTTTCTTT.

This rearrangement joins TRBV30 to TRBJ2-7; the match to TRBD1 covers 11 bases. V shed 1 base and J 4 bases; nucleotides not matched to a gene: 6. CDR1 and CDR2 (germline): GTSNPN, SVGIG (reference sequence). The CDR3 covers 15 residues. In DNA, the CDR3 is TGTGCCTGGAGTGAGGGGACAGGGGGAGGTTACGAGCAGTACTTC. This sequence encodes CAWSEGTGGGYEQYF.

The V gene is TRBV19, the J gene TRBJ2-7; 9 bases fit TRBD1. The ends lost 3 bases at V and 6 bases at J; junction bases unmatched: 9. This CDR3 spans 15 amino acids. CDR1 and CDR2 from the germline V gene are LNHDA and SQIVND (reference sequence). CDR3 DNA: TGTGCCAGTAGTATTAAACCGGGGACAGGGAGCGAGCAGTACTTC. Residues: CASSIKPGTGSEQYF. The complete variable domain, with remaining parts taken from reference TRBV19 and TRBJ2-7, reads DGGITQSPKYLFRKEGQNVTLSCEQNLNHDAMYWYRQDPGQGLRLIYYSQIVNDFQKGDIAEGYSVSREKKESFPLTVTSAQKNPTAFYLCASSIKPGTGSEQYFGPGTRLTVT.

V gene TRBV19 combines with J gene TRBJ2-1, with 10 bases lining up with TRBD2. Per the germline V gene, CDR1 is LNHDA and CDR2 is SQIVND (reference sequence). There are 17 residues in the CDR3. Trimming at V came to 5 bases and at J to 6 bases, leaving 13 bases not matched to a gene. CDR3 sequence: CASSALAGAPPSNEQFF. CDR3 sequence (DNA): TGTGCCAGTAGTGCTCTAGCGGGAGCCCCTCCGAGCAATGAGCAGTTCTTC. Full variable domain (rest looked up from reference TRBV19 and TRBJ2-1): DGGITQSPKYLFRKEGQNVTLSCEQNLNHDAMYWYRQDPGQGLRLIYYSQIVNDFQKGDIAEGYSVSREKKESFPLTVTSAQKNPTAFYLCASSALAGAPPSNEQFFGPGTRLTVL.

The V gene is TRBV5-1, the J gene TRBJ1-2; D perhaps matches TRBD1 (5 bases). CDR1 and CDR2 (germline): SGHRS, YFSETQ. The CDR3 runs 14 residues. V was shortened by 1 base and J by 7 bases, with 14 bases between the two germline ends. CDR3 bases: TGCGCCAGCAGCTTGAAGGGGTTGGAGGGTGGCTACACCTTC. Encoded protein: CASSLKGLEGGYTF. The full variable domain, rest sourced from reference TRBV5-1 and TRBJ1-2, is KAGVTQTPRYLIKTRGQQVTLSCSPISGHRSVSWYQQTPGQGLQFLFEYFSETQRNKGNFPGRFSGRQFSNSRSEMNVSTLELGDSALYLCASSLKGLEGGYTFGSGTRLTVV.

This clone occurred many times. This rearrangement joins TRBV6-5 to TRBJ2-7; TRBD1 might be the D (5 bases). The V and J ends lost 2 bases and 6 bases respectively, with 11 bases between them. The CDR3 runs to 13 residues. Germline V gene sequence: CDR1 MNHEY, CDR2 SVGAGI. CDR3 amino acids: CASSYAHRREQYF. CDR3 nucleotide sequence: TGTGCCAGCAGTTACGCTCACAGGCGCGAGCAGTACTTC.

This rearrangement joins TRBV6-4 to TRBJ2-2, with 8 positions matching TRBD1. J gave up 6 bases and V 2 bases, and 2 bases lay outside the gene matches. This CDR3 comprises 14 residues. Germline CDR1 is MRHNA and CDR2 is SNTAGT. The CDR3 here is CASSDQGAPGELFF. The CDR3, as DNA: TGTGCCAGCAGTGACCAGGGGGCGCCCGGGGAGCTGTTTTTT.

The V call is TRBV6-5, the J call TRBJ2-3; 9 nucleotides agree with TRBD2. V was clipped by 8 bases and J by 2 bases; unmatched bases: 2. This CDR3 spans 13 amino acids. The germline V gene has CDR1 MNHEY and CDR2 SVGAGI. The CDR3 loop is CASGLANTDTQYF. CDR3 nucleotides: TGTGCCAGCGGACTAGCGAACACAGATACGCAGTATTTT.

The V gene is TRBV7-9, the J gene TRBJ2-3, with D hard to call. Germline CDR1 and CDR2: SEHNR and FQNEAQ (reference sequence). Trimming shortened V by 0 bases and J by 6 bases, and 10 bases separated the two germline ends. This CDR3 is built from 14 residues. The CDR3 loop reads CASSLAASWDTQYF. The CDR3 coding sequence is TGTGCCAGCAGCTTAGCGGCCTCATGGGATACGCAGTATTTT.

The chain joins TRBV19 to TRBJ2-3; 7 positions agree with TRBD2. Germline CDR1 reads LNHDA; CDR2 reads SQIVND (reference sequence). The CDR3 length is 17 residues. J gave up 0 bases and V 2 bases, and 8 bases lay outside the gene matches. The CDR3 reads CASSIRRHSGSTDTQYF. The CDR3 DNA sequence: TGTGCCAGTAGTATAAGGCGACATAGCGGGAGCACAGATACGCAGTATTTT. The whole variable domain, filled in from reference TRBV19 and TRBJ2-3, reads DGGITQSPKYLFRKEGQNVTLSCEQNLNHDAMYWYRQDPGQGLRLIYYSQIVNDFQKGDIAEGYSVSREKKESFPLTVTSAQKNPTAFYLCASSIRRHSGSTDTQYFGPGTRLTVL.

This rearrangement joins TRBV5-4 to TRBJ2-3, with a possible D match to TRBD2 (5 bases). Germline V gene lookup returns CDR1 SGHNT and CDR2 YYREEE (reference sequence). The CDR3 contains 15 residues. The V and J ends lost 4 bases and 4 bases respectively, with 16 bases between them. In nucleotides, the CDR3 is TGTGCCAGCAGCCCTGGACGGGATTGGGCAGATACGCAGTATTTT. It encodes CASSPGRDWADTQYF.

The chain employs TRBV5-4 and TRBJ2-1; D is ambiguous. Germline CDR1 is SGHNT and CDR2 is YYREEE (reference sequence). The CDR3 runs 13 residues. V shed 1 base and J shed 9 bases, with 11 bases lying between them. CDR3 sequence (DNA): TGTGCCAGCAGCTTGTTGACGTCGGGTGAGCAGTTCTTC. Encoded protein: CASSLLTSGEQFF.

This chain connects TRBV18 to TRBJ1-2; 11 nucleotides align to TRBD1. V dropped 0 bases and J dropped 4; count of bases not matched to a gene: 1. The CDR3 runs to 15 residues. Germline CDR1 is KGHSH and CDR2 is LQKENI. For the CDR3, the DNA is TGTGCCAGCTCACCACCGGGACAGGGGGGCTATGGCTACACCTTC. The encoded protein is CASSPPGQGGYGYTF.

The count of this clone is one. The chain joins TRBV11-3 to TRBJ2-1; D gene uncertain. This CDR3 spans 14 amino acids. Trimming took 1 base from V and 0 from J, leaving 4 bases between them. Germline lookup yields CDR1 SGHNT and CDR2 YENEEA. The CDR3 DNA is TGTGCCAGCAGCTTAGGAGACTCCTACAATGAGCAGTTCTTC. This sequence encodes CASSLGDSYNEQFF.

The rearrangement uses TRBV2 and TRBJ2-1; the D gene is possibly TRBD1 (6 bases). Germline V gives CDR1 SNHLY, CDR2 FYNNEI. Trimming cost V 1 base and J 4 bases, with 11 bases left between them. This CDR3 comprises 15 residues. The CDR3 here is CASSEVGDTYNEQFF. Here the CDR3 DNA reads TGTGCCAGCAGTGAAGTGGGGGACACATACAATGAGCAGTTCTTC.

This clone was picked up a small number of times. The gene calls are TRBV27 and TRBJ1-5; 7 bases match TRBD1. V shed 4 bases and J 4 bases; nucleotides not matched to a gene: 1. This CDR3 comprises 13 residues. CDR1 MNHEY and CDR2 SMNVEV come from the germline V gene (reference sequence). CDR3 bases: TGTGCCAGCAGTTCGGACAGGAATCAGCCCCAGCATTTT. It yields the protein CASSSDRNQPQHF.

The rearrangement links TRBV3-1 (or the pseudogene TRBV3-2) to TRBJ2-1; the match to TRBD2 covers 10 bases. Trimming at V came to 0 bases and at J to 6 bases, leaving 11 bases not matched to a gene. Looked up from germline, CDR1 is LGHDT and CDR2 is YNNKEL (reference sequence). The CDR3 covers 18 residues. The DNA for the CDR3 is TGTGCCAGCAGCCAAGAACGGCTAGCGGGAGTTTGGTCCAATGAGCAGTTCTTC. This sequence encodes CASSQERLAGVWSNEQFF.

The table lists this clone with a count of one. This rearrangement joins TRBV10-3 to TRBJ1-2, with 8 nucleotides matching TRBD1. Germline V gene lookup returns CDR1 ENHRY and CDR2 SYGVKD. With 5 bases clipped from V and 8 bases from J, the junction kept 7 bases outside the gene matches. The CDR3 is 13 residues long. The CDR3 region is CAISLTGAYGYTF. CDR3 coding DNA: TGTGCCATCAGTCTGACAGGGGCATACGGCTACACCTTC.

The rearrangement joins TRBV9 to TRBJ1-1; 12 nucleotides line up with TRBD1. J lost 3 bases, V lost 1 base, and 10 bases had no gene match. The germline CDR1 and CDR2 sequences are SGDLS and YYNGEE. This CDR3 contains 18 residues. The CDR3 nucleotides are TGTGCCAGCAGCGTACTCCCCGGGACAGGGGGCGCAGACACTGAAGCTTTCTTT. It is translated as CASSVLPGTGGADTEAFF.

V is TRBV20-1 and J is TRBJ2-7; 9 nucleotides agree with TRBD2. The CDR3 sequence is 14 residues long. V trimming: 3 bases; J trimming: 4 bases; junction bases outside the gene matches: 7. The germline V gene has CDR1 DFQATT and CDR2 SNEGSKA (reference sequence). CDR3 region: CSASLSGRTYEQYF. The CDR3 DNA reads TGCAGTGCTAGTTTGAGCGGGAGGACGTACGAGCAGTACTTC.